This T cell receptor beta chain was sequenced during a study of T cell repertoires in cytomegalovirus infection (dated by TCRdb to between 2018 and 2020). At the level of the whole study: The HLA type of each donor mattered for the analysis, because public TCR beta signatures pointed to carriage of CMV infection along with the matching HLA type. Study-level results and caveats: In the ex vivo response, HLA-C-restricted CMV-specific TCR beta clonotypes were dominant, and in two of eight donors the single most frequent clonotype came from this HLA-C-restricted group. Carriers of CMV infection plus the relevant HLA type were discriminated by the cumulative frequency of public TCR beta family members in the study cohort and in an independent roughly 400-donor cohort.

Trimming removed 6 bases from V and 4 bases from J; the gene matches leave 14 bases unexplained. CDR1 and CDR2, per the germline V gene, are MNHEY and SVGEGT. From cysteine to phenylalanine, the CDR3 is 16 amino acids long. Only CDR3 DNA is held: 48 bases, read in frame from base 1. This clonotype has just a few counts. Its cognate antigen has yet to be identified. The record has no base qualities; no much larger clone is one base away. TCRdb shows the sequencer as Illumina HiSeq 1500. TCRdb reanalyzed the raw reads on its own, using fastp at Q25 for trimming and MiXCR for clone calling, and kept in-frame beta chains. A single entry per CDR3 protein holds the most common genes and DNA from its merged rows. This sample holds fewer than 300,000 distinct CDR3 sequences; more than 20% were observed only once. Around 14% of the sample rests with the top ten.

This sequence uses TRBV6-2 or TRBV6-3 and TRBJ1-1; 7 middle bases align to TRBD1. Sample: PBMCs. The sequence came from a human donor in good health (CMV status not recorded). Some clones in this sample may be carry-over from other donors' samples. The nucleotide sequence is TGTGCCAGCAGAAAAAGAGCGACAGGGAGTGGCACTGAAGCTTTCTTT. Translated, it gives CASRKRATGSGTEAFF.